The 30 T cell receptor beta chains reported below all come from one sample, sequenced in a study of blood T cell repertoires in COVID-19. The repertoire was sequenced with immunoSEQ multiplex PCR; TCRdb's copy has only in-frame clones and lacks some. The profile shows about 130,000 clones, approximately 88% of them singletons. Sequencing was carried out using peripheral blood. The receptors shown here come from a woman aged 25 to 39 who had recovered from COVID-19.

A single count supports this clone. This chain links TRBV6-1 with TRBJ1-5; no clear D. The ends were cut back, 3 bases at V and 7 bases at J, with 13 bases in the middle. The CDR3 runs 14 residues. Germline values: CDR1 MNHNS, CDR2 SASEGT. In DNA form, the CDR3 reads TGTGCCAGCAGTGAGTTCCGGGGAAACCAGCCCCAGCATTTT. Residues: CASSEFRGNQPQHF.

This clone is a singleton in its sample. The chain carries TRBV18 and TRBJ1-2; maybe TRBD1 (6 bases). Germline loops: CDR1 KGHSH, CDR2 LQKENI. V lost 1 base and J lost 6, with 12 bases in between. The CDR3 is 14 residues long. The CDR3, as DNA: TGTGCCAGCTCACCACTCGCAGGGGCGGATGGCTACACCTTC. As protein: CASSPLAGADGYTF.

This clone appeared a single time. The rearrangement joins TRBV11-1 to TRBJ2-5; D perhaps matches TRBD2 (6 bases). V dropped 1 base and J dropped 5 bases, with 11 bases sitting between them. The CDR3 consists of 14 residues. From germline, CDR1 is SGHAT and CDR2 FQDESV (reference sequence). The CDR3 DNA reads TGTGCCAGCAGCTTAGGTGGAGGGCTGGAGACCCAGTACTTC. This translates into CASSLGGGLETQYF. The variable domain in full, with the rest retrieved from reference TRBV11-1 and TRBJ2-5, is EAEVAQSPRYKITEKSQAVAFWCDPISGHATLYWYRQILGQGPELLVQFQDESVVDDSQLPKDRFSAERLKGVDSTLKIQPAELGDSAMYLCASSLGGGLETQYFGPGTRLLVL.

The chain employs TRBV5-5 and TRBJ1-3, with D maybe TRBD1 (5 bases). Trimming removed 0 bases at V and 11 bases at J, with 12 bases between. The CDR3 length is 13 residues. CDR1 and CDR2 from the germline V gene are SGHKS and YYEKEE (reference sequence). Here the CDR3 DNA reads TGTGCCAGCAGCTTGGCAGGGTCCAGGTCCATATATTTT. Amino acid sequence: CASSLAGSRSIYF.

The chain links TRBV25-1 to TRBJ1-1; 8 nucleotides agree with TRBD1. Germline V CDR1 and CDR2: MGHDK, SYGVNS. CDR3 size: 14 residues. Germline trimming cut 1 base from V and 7 bases from J; bases unmatched to any gene: 5. This CDR3 reads CASSESGGTGEAFF. CDR3 coding DNA: TGTGCCAGCAGTGAATCCGGCGGGACAGGTGAAGCTTTCTTT.

This clone was observed a single time. The chain has TRBV5-1 and TRBJ1-2; 7 bases map to TRBD1. Trimming removed 3 bases from V and 6 bases from J; junction bases left unmatched: 5. The CDR3 is made up of 13 amino acids. The germline gives CDR1 SGHRS, CDR2 YFSETQ. The CDR3 protein is CASSSVTGDGYTF. The CDR3 DNA sequence: TGCGCCAGCAGCTCAGTAACAGGGGATGGCTACACCTTC.

The chain couples TRBV3-1 (or the pseudogene TRBV3-2) to TRBJ1-1; D is ambiguous. Trimming stripped 10 bases from V and 0 bases from J, with 15 bases between. CDR3 length: 14 residues. Looked up from germline, CDR1 is LGHDT and CDR2 is YNNKEL (reference sequence). The CDR3 DNA is TGTGCCACCGGGATGGGAGGTTTGAACACTGAAGCTTTCTTT. Its translation is CATGMGGLNTEAFF.

The chain is built from TRBV15 and TRBJ1-2, with D hard to call. The germline V gene encodes CDR1 LNHNV and CDR2 YYDKDF (reference sequence). The ends were cut back, 2 bases at V and 2 bases at J, with 12 bases in the middle. This CDR3 contains 15 residues. The CDR3 region is CATSRPRGSNYGYTF. The CDR3 DNA reads as TGTGCCACCAGCAGACCCCGAGGGTCCAACTATGGCTACACCTTC.

The V gene is TRBV19, the J gene TRBJ2-7; no definite D call. Germline V CDR1 and CDR2: LNHDA, SQIVND (reference sequence). V was pared by 7 bases and J by 0 bases, with 10 bases between. The CDR3 contains 13 residues. In nucleotides, the CDR3 is TGTGCCAGTAATATCGCGCACTCCTACGAGCAGTACTTC. This gives the protein CASNIAHSYEQYF.

This clone was found once. The CDR3 nucleotides are TGTGCCAGCAGTGAATTCGCTAGTGGGACCGGGGAGCTGTTTTTT. Translated, it gives CASSEFASGTGELFF. The rearrangement uses TRBV2 and TRBJ2-2; D is unclear. Trimming removed 2 bases at V and 5 bases at J, with 12 bases between. The V gene's germline CDR1 is SNHLY and CDR2 FYNNEI. This CDR3 is built from 15 residues.

The rearrangement uses TRBV7-2 and TRBJ2-5; 7 bases align to TRBD1. Germline V CDR1 and CDR2: SGHTA, FQGNSA. V shed 3 bases, J shed 5 bases, and the junction held 6 bases outside the gene matches. The CDR3 spans 14 residues. This CDR3 reads CASSFGRGRETQYF. CDR3 DNA: TGTGCCAGCAGCTTTGGAAGGGGGCGGGAGACCCAGTACTTC.

The chain carries TRBV10-1 and TRBJ2-3, with TRBD2 identical over 8 bases. This CDR3 comprises 14 residues. Germline V gives CDR1 WNHNN, CDR2 SYGVQD (reference sequence). After removal of 5 bases from V and 5 bases from J, the junction contained 6 bases not matched to a gene. The CDR3 loop reads CASSPGGSQDTQYF. CDR3 in DNA: TGCGCCAGCAGTCCGGGGGGGAGTCAAGATACGCAGTATTTT.

The chain employs TRBV21-1 and TRBJ2-2; TRBD2, the table's D call, was not compared with the DNA. TRBV21-1 is recorded as a pseudogene. CDR3 size: 16 residues. The CDR3 DNA is TGTGCCAGCAGCGGAACTAGCGGGGGTTGCCCCGGGGAGCTGTTTTTT. This gives the protein CASSGTSGGCPGELFF.

V gene TRBV7-2 combines with J gene TRBJ1-1, with 7 bases matching TRBD1. J lost 5 bases, V lost 5 bases, and 5 bases had no gene match. Looked up from germline, CDR1 is SGHTA and CDR2 is FQGNSA. The CDR3 runs 13 residues. The CDR3 DNA is TGTGCCAGCAGCCCAGGGGGTAGGACTGAAGCTTTCTTT. It encodes CASSPGGRTEAFF.

The sample holds one count of this clone. The chain combines TRBV2 with TRBJ2-3, with 8 bases lining up with TRBD2. V lost 6 bases and J lost 5; bases outside the gene matches: 4. CDR1 SNHLY and CDR2 FYNNEI come from the germline V gene. This CDR3 region has 13 residues. The CDR3 reads CASSGGVGDTQYF. CDR3 DNA sequence: TGTGCCAGCAGCGGGGGGGTAGGAGATACGCAGTATTTT. Variable domain in full (rest from reference TRBV2 and TRBJ2-3): EPEVTQTPSHQVTQMGQEVILRCVPISNHLYFYWYRQILGQKVEFLVSFYNNEISEKSEIFDDQFSVERPDGSNFTLKIRSTKLEDSAMYFCASSGGVGDTQYFGPGTRLTVL.

V is TRBV3-1 (or the pseudogene TRBV3-2) and J is TRBJ2-1, with TRBD1 identical over 7 bases. Trimming cost V 4 bases and J 0 bases; bases outside gene matches: 9. The length of the CDR3 is 17 residues. The V gene's germline CDR1 is LGHDT and CDR2 YNNKEL (reference sequence). DNA for the CDR3: TGTGCCAGCAGCCTAAACAGGGGAATTAGCTCCTACAATGAGCAGTTCTTC. This gives the protein CASSLNRGISSYNEQFF.

About this clone: The sample has other DNA sequences that encode this CDR3 too. The rearrangement uses TRBV2 and TRBJ2-3; TRBD2 matches 9 bases. This CDR3 is built from 15 residues. Germline V gene data show CDR1 as SNHLY and CDR2 as FYNNEI. The V segment lost 8 bases and the J segment 0 bases; nucleotides outside the gene matches: 6. The CDR3 loop reads CASSPGTSSTDTQYF. CDR3 DNA sequence: TGTGCCAGCTCTCCGGGGACTAGCAGCACAGATACGCAGTATTTT.

The J gene is TRBJ1-4, the V gene TRBV5-1; tentatively, D is TRBD1 (5 bases). The CDR3 has 15 amino acids. Trimming shortened V by 0 bases and J by 6 bases, and 12 bases separated the two germline ends. CDR1 SGHRS and CDR2 YFSETQ come from the germline V gene. The CDR3 DNA follows: TGCGCCAGCAGCTTGGTGGGGGGTAATTATGAAAAACTGTTTTTT. Translation: CASSLVGGNYEKLFF.

V gene TRBV13 combines with J gene TRBJ2-1; 7 nucleotides align to TRBD2. The CDR3 runs to 15 residues. In germline, CDR1 is PRHDT, CDR2 FYEKMQ (reference sequence). V dropped 3 bases and J dropped 4; count of bases not matched to a gene: 6. The CDR3 sequence: CASSFESGAYNEQFF. DNA of the CDR3: TGTGCCAGCAGCTTTGAGAGCGGGGCTTACAATGAGCAGTTCTTC.

The V and J genes are TRBV7-9 and TRBJ2-1, with 9 positions matching TRBD2. Trimming cost V 2 bases and J 2 bases; bases outside gene matches: 4. CDR1 is SEHNR and CDR2 is FQNEAQ in the germline V gene (reference sequence). This CDR3 has 16 residues. The CDR3 bases are TGTGCCAGCAGCTTACCGACTAGCGGACCCTACAATGAGCAGTTCTTC. It codes for CASSLPTSGPYNEQFF.

The V call is TRBV24-1, the J call TRBJ2-3; D is uncertain. The CDR3 consists of 13 residues. The germline CDR1 and CDR2 sequences are KGHDR and SFDVKD. The ends were cut back, 4 bases at V and 3 bases at J, with 7 bases in the middle. CDR3 region: CATSEAPTDTQYF. CDR3 sequence (DNA): TGTGCCACCAGTGAGGCTCCTACAGATACGCAGTATTTT.

The rearrangement uses TRBV3-1 (or the pseudogene TRBV3-2) and TRBJ2-5, with 12 bases identical to TRBD2. The CDR3 is 16 amino acids. The junction had 7 bases not matched to a gene; V was cut back by 3 bases and J by 5 bases. Germline CDR1 LGHDT, CDR2 YNNKEL (reference sequence). The CDR3 loop reads CASSHRASGGAETQYF. In nucleotides, the CDR3 is TGTGCCAGCAGCCATAGAGCTAGCGGGGGGGCGGAGACCCAGTACTTC.

The chain employs TRBV7-9 and TRBJ2-1; TRBD2 matches 14 bases. Trimming took 5 bases from V and 13 from J; bases not matched to a gene: 10. The CDR3 runs to 15 residues. Germline CDR1 is SEHNR and CDR2 is FQNEAQ (reference sequence). CDR3 nucleotide sequence: TGTGCCAGCAGCGGACTAGCGGGAGGATATTCCCCCCAGTTCTTC. Its translation is CASSGLAGGYSPQFF. The full variable domain, with the rest looked up from reference TRBV7-9 and TRBJ2-1, is DTGVSQNPRHKITKRGQNVTFRCDPISEHNRLYWYRQTLGQGPEFLTYFQNEAQLEKSRLLSDRFSAERPKGSFSTLEIQRTEQGDSAMYLCASSGLAGGYSPQFFGPGTRLTVL.

The gene calls are TRBV29-1 and TRBJ1-1; 9 nucleotides agree with TRBD1. This CDR3 has 14 residues. V lost 7 bases to trimming and J lost 10 bases; unmatched junction nucleotides: 16. CDR1 and CDR2 (germline): SQVTM, ANQGSEA. CDR3 protein: CSAISGTGYLGAFF. DNA of the CDR3: TGCAGCGCGATCTCCGGGACAGGGTATTTGGGAGCTTTCTTT.

The gene calls are TRBV2 and TRBJ2-1; 9 positions agree with TRBD2. The ends lost 2 bases at V and 7 bases at J; junction bases unmatched: 12. The germline V gene has CDR1 SNHLY and CDR2 FYNNEI. The CDR3 length is 17 residues. CDR3 in amino acids: CASSERMLAGVKNEQFF. DNA for the CDR3: TGTGCCAGCAGTGAAAGGATGTTAGCGGGAGTTAAGAATGAGCAGTTCTTC.

The rearrangement uses TRBV2 and TRBJ2-7; TRBD2 might be the D (6 bases). The V and J ends lost 2 bases and 1 base respectively, with 15 bases between them. In germline, CDR1 is SNHLY, CDR2 FYNNEI. This CDR3 spans 16 amino acids. The CDR3 protein is CASSEYETGVSYEQYF. The CDR3 DNA reads TGTGCCAGCAGTGAATACGAGACGGGGGTTTCCTACGAGCAGTACTTC. Full variable domain (missing parts from reference TRBV2 and TRBJ2-7): EPEVTQTPSHQVTQMGQEVILRCVPISNHLYFYWYRQILGQKVEFLVSFYNNEISEKSEIFDDQFSVERPDGSNFTLKIRSTKLEDSAMYFCASSEYETGVSYEQYFGPGTRLTVT.

The J gene is TRBJ1-1, the V gene TRBV5-1; D perhaps matches TRBD1 (6 bases). V was clipped by 3 bases and J by 1 base, with 16 bases between them. There are 16 residues in the CDR3. Germline V gene data show CDR1 as SGHRS and CDR2 as YFSETQ. CDR3 loop: CASSSTTRGSNTEAFF. The DNA for the CDR3 is TGCGCCAGCAGCTCGACGACCAGGGGCTCGAACACTGAAGCTTTCTTT.

The chain is built from TRBV4-2 and TRBJ2-4, with 9 bases lining up with TRBD2. With 0 bases clipped from V and 5 bases from J, the junction kept 8 bases outside the gene matches. The CDR3 totals 17 residues. Germline V gives CDR1 LGHNA, CDR2 YNFKEQ. The CDR3 loop reads CASSQDSAGGIQNIQYF. CDR3 coding DNA: TGTGCCAGCAGCCAAGACTCGGCGGGAGGGATCCAAAACATTCAGTACTTC.

The rearrangement links TRBV5-1 to TRBJ1-1, with 8 bases fitting TRBD1. V gave up 0 bases and J gave up 4 bases; unmatched junction bases: 5. CDR1 and CDR2 (germline): SGHRS, YFSETQ. This CDR3 is 15 amino acids long. The CDR3: CASSLGQGQGTEAFF. DNA for the CDR3: TGCGCCAGCAGCTTGGGACAGGGGCAGGGCACTGAAGCTTTCTTT.

The chain has TRBV30 and TRBJ2-7; TRBD2 matches at 9 bases. J was trimmed by 2 bases and V by 2 bases; bases with no gene match: 4. The length of the CDR3 is 14 residues. Germline assignment: CDR1 GTSNPN and CDR2 SVGIG (reference sequence). CDR3 in DNA: TGTGCCTGGAGTATCCAGCGGGGGGCCTACGAGCAGTACTTC. Translating gives CAWSIQRGAYEQYF.